Below, 2 T cell receptor beta chains from the same sample are listed, as sequenced in a study of T cell responses to AZD1222 COVID-19 vaccine. Assay used: immunoSEQ multiplex PCR; TCRdb lists only in-frame clones, some missing. Found here are around 100,000 clones, roughly 89% of them singletons; the top ten hold over 7.5%. The material was peripheral blood, obtained on day 0 of AZD1222 vaccination. The source is an adult in good health.

V and J are TRBV10-3 and TRBJ1-1; D possibly corresponds to TRBD1 (6 bases). The CDR3 contains 15 residues. Trimming pared 6 bases from V and 6 bases from J, leaving 20 bases between. CDR1 is ENHRY, CDR2 SYGVKD, per germline. The CDR3 protein is CAIRGEGGNLPEAFF. In DNA, the CDR3 is TGTGCCATCAGAGGGGAGGGGGGCAACTTGCCTGAAGCTTTCTTT.

The rearrangement uses TRBV6-5 and TRBJ1-2; 9 positions agree with TRBD1. The CDR3 has 15 residues. Unmatched junction bases numbered 10, after V lost 7 bases and J lost 4 bases. Germline-derived CDR1 and CDR2 are MNHEY and SVGAGI. The CDR3 DNA is TGTGCCAGCACCGACCTTGGGACAGGGCTCTATGGCTACACCTTC. As protein: CASTDLGTGLYGYTF.